This T cell receptor (beta chain) came from a study of cytomegalovirus exposure and HLA in healthy donors. About the research overall: About 85 million unique TCRs from HLA-typed donors were held in an early release of data.

Study-level points and caveats: A later analysis reportedly identified an Asian-associated ancestry cluster as carrying fewer N-insertions than the approximately 730-donor mean. Later analysis identified a missense DCLRE1C variant that was linked to TCR beta V- and J-gene trimming.

The PCR was carried out with 60 Vbeta primers and 13 Jbeta primers. TCRdb's copy holds only in-frame clones and misses some; the assay was immunoSEQ multiplex PCR. The table includes about 65,000 clones, 60% to 80% detected once. This CDR3 comprises 14 residues. The germline gives CDR1 MDHEN, CDR2 SYDVKM. Trimming cost V 6 bases and J 8 bases; bases outside gene matches: 7. Regarding this clone: The antigen remains undetermined.

The receptor was derived from a girl aged 10-17 years in good health and CMV-seropositive. This chain connects TRBV28 to TRBJ1-4; 9 nucleotides line up with TRBD1. The source material was PBMCs. CDR3 bases: TGTGCCAGCAGCGACCGGGACAGGGACGAAAAACTGTTTTTT. Protein product: CASSDRDRDEKLFF. Full variable domain (missing parts from reference TRBV28 and TRBJ1-4): DVKVTQSSRYLVKRTGEKVFLECVQDMDHENMFWYRQDPGLGLRLIYFSYDVKMKEKGDIPEGYSVSREKKERFSLILESASTNQTSMYLCASSDRDRDEKLFFGSGTQLSVL.